This is a list of T cell receptor beta chains from one sample in a study of blood T cell repertoires in COVID-19. Profiled with immunoSEQ multiplex PCR; TCRdb holds only in-frame clones, not every one. The data hold around 200,000 clones, with 86% observed a single time. The specimen was peripheral blood. Receptors originate from a man in his sixties or seventies with active or convalescent COVID-19. Both conserved end residues are part of each CDR3. A D gene is named only where the DNA matches it firmly. Where a row states a size, it is once, few, many or the class of an expanded clone; other rows omit it.

v_call,d_call,j_call,clone_size,cdr3_aa,cdr3_nt
TRBV11-2,.,TRBJ1-4,.,CASSPNTGTGEKLFF,TGTGCCAGCAGCCCCAACACGGGTACGGGGGAAAAACTGTTTTTT
TRBV2,.,TRBJ1-5,.,CASSVTGTSTPQHF,TGTGCCAGCAGTGTTACCGGGACATCAACGCCCCAGCATTTT
TRBV10-3,TRBD1,TRBJ1-1,.,CAISETRTGANTEAFF,TGTGCCATCAGTGAGACCAGGACAGGGGCGAACACTGAAGCTTTCTTT
TRBV5-4,.,TRBJ1-3,.,CASHANARTLGNTIYF,TGTGCCAGCCACGCCAACGCAAGGACACTTGGAAACACCATATATTTT
TRBV6-2/TRBV6-3,.,TRBJ2-7,.,CASSYGRNSYEQYF,TGTGCCAGCAGTTATGGCAGGAATTCCTACGAGCAGTACTTC
TRBV2,.,TRBJ2-7,.,CASSEMRGYEQYF,TGTGCCAGCAGTGAAATGAGGGGGTACGAGCAGTACTTC
TRBV15,.,TRBJ1-2,.,CATRAGGYGYTF,TGTGCCACCAGGGCTGGAGGCTATGGCTACACCTTC
TRBV28,TRBD1,TRBJ1-3,.,CASSLVAGTGTTGNTIYF,TGTGCCAGCAGTTTAGTGGCCGGGACAGGGACTACTGGAAACACCATATATTTT
TRBV7-9,.,TRBJ2-2,.,CASSRGGRGDTGELFF,TGTGCCAGCAGCCGCGGCGGCAGGGGCGACACCGGGGAGCTGTTTTTT
TRBV5-1,TRBD1,TRBJ1-4,.,CASSPTGGRTEKLFF,TGCGCCAGCAGCCCTACAGGGGGGAGAACTGAAAAACTGTTTTTT
TRBV5-1,TRBD1,TRBJ1-2,.,CASSLGQGAKDTF,TGCGCCAGCAGCTTGGGACAGGGGGCGAAGGACACCTTC
TRBV6-2/TRBV6-3,TRBD2,TRBJ2-1,.,CASSSPLAGAYNEQFF,TGTGCCAGCAGCTCACCCCTAGCGGGGGCATACAATGAGCAGTTCTTC
TRBV11-2,TRBD1,TRBJ1-2,.,CASSLGGTGGNGYTF,TGTGCCAGCAGCTTAGGAGGGACAGGGGGTAATGGCTACACCTTC
TRBV4-3,.,TRBJ1-6,few,CASSPGGFDSPLHF,TGCGCCAGCAGCCCGGGGGGGTTTGATTCACCCCTCCACTTT
TRBV21-1,.,TRBJ1-1,.,CASSNQGDFTTEAFF,TGTGCCAGCAGCAACCAGGGGGATTTCACCACTGAAGCTTTCTTT
TRBV9,.,TRBJ1-6,.,CASSASKGFESPLHF,TGTGCCAGCAGCGCTAGTAAGGGGTTCGAATCACCCCTCCACTTT
TRBV11-2,.,TRBJ2-7,.,CASSLEGGGAYEQYF,TGTGCCAGCAGCCTAGAGGGGGGGGGAGCCTACGAGCAGTACTTC
TRBV19,.,TRBJ1-5,once,CASKSKQVSNQPQHF,TGTGCCAGTAAATCGAAACAGGTTAGCAATCAGCCCCAGCATTTT
TRBV15,.,TRBJ2-1,.,CATSRDRGEQFF,TGTGCCACCAGCAGAGATAGAGGTGAGCAGTTCTTC
TRBV11-2,TRBD2,TRBJ2-1,few,CASSLALAGDSYNEQFF,TGTGCCAGCAGCTTAGCCCTAGCGGGAGACTCATACAATGAGCAGTTCTTC
TRBV28,.,TRBJ1-4,.,CASSSLTSGTGKLFF,TGTGCCAGCAGTTCCCTGACAAGCGGGACGGGAAAACTGTTTTTT
TRBV5-5,.,TRBJ2-7,.,CASSSPSYEQYF,TGTGCCAGCAGCTCCCCCAGCTACGAGCAGTACTTC
TRBV7-3,.,TRBJ2-6,.,CASSGAGANVLTF,TGTGCCAGCTCCGGGGCTGGGGCCAACGTCCTGACTTTC
TRBV7-2,TRBD1,TRBJ1-2,.,CASSSPGQGRGYGYTF,TGTGCCAGCAGCTCTCCGGGACAGGGGCGAGGCTATGGCTACACCTTC
TRBV7-2,.,TRBJ1-2,.,CASSLTVHGYTF,TGTGCCAGCAGCTTAACGGTCCATGGCTACACCTTC
TRBV18,.,TRBJ1-4,.,CASSPSGQPTNEKLFF,TGTGCCAGCTCACCATCCGGACAGCCAACTAATGAAAAACTGTTTTTT
TRBV7-2,.,TRBJ2-2,.,CASSLAGRSTGELFF,TGTGCCAGCAGCTTAGCGGGGCGAAGCACCGGGGAGCTGTTTTTT
TRBV5-8,TRBD1,TRBJ1-2,few,CASSRTGGYGYTF,TGTGCCAGCAGCCGCACAGGGGGCTATGGCTACACCTTC
TRBV3-1/TRBV3-2,.,TRBJ1-2,few,CASSQREHGYTF,TGTGCCAGCAGCCAACGGGAGCATGGCTACACCTTC
TRBV29-1,.,TRBJ2-1,.,CSVERQSSYNEQFF,TGCAGCGTTGAAAGACAGAGCTCCTACAATGAGCAGTTCTTC
TRBV5-3,.,TRBJ1-1,.,CARSSRPQEDTEAFF,TGTGCCAGAAGCTCCCGACCCCAAGAGGACACTGAAGCTTTCTTT
TRBV4-3,TRBD1,TRBJ1-5,.,CASSQDRGQGGQPQHF,TGCGCCAGCAGCCAAGACCGGGGACAGGGAGGGCAGCCCCAGCATTTT
TRBV30,.,TRBJ2-5,.,CAWRQSVGTQYF,TGTGCCTGGAGACAGTCGGTCGGGACCCAGTACTTC
TRBV6-5,TRBD1,TRBJ1-2,.,CASSRDRGYGYTF,TGTGCCAGCAGTAGGGACAGGGGCTATGGCTACACCTTC
TRBV29-1,.,TRBJ1-2,few,CSVEAGWYGYTF,TGCAGCGTTGAGGCAGGGTGGTACGGCTACACCTTC
TRBV12-3/TRBV12-4,.,TRBJ2-1,.,CASRQQAQDEQFF,TGTGCCAGCAGACAACAGGCCCAGGATGAGCAGTTCTTC
TRBV29-1,TRBD1,TRBJ1-3,.,CSGNRGWSGNTIYF,TGCAGCGGGAACAGGGGTTGGTCTGGAAACACCATATATTTT
TRBV5-1,TRBD2,TRBJ2-1,.,CASSSVAGGTYNEQFF,TGCGCCAGCAGCTCCGTAGCGGGAGGGACCTACAATGAGCAGTTCTTC
TRBV6-5,.,TRBJ1-2,.,CASRPTAGPGYTF,TGTGCCAGCAGACCAACTGCAGGTCCTGGCTACACCTTC
TRBV3-1/TRBV3-2,.,TRBJ2-7,.,CASSSHQVSSHEQYF,TGTGCCAGCAGCTCCCACCAGGTCAGCTCCCACGAGCAGTACTTC
TRBV11-3,.,TRBJ2-1,.,CASSLRVLSEQFF,TGTGCCAGCAGCCTCAGGGTCCTGAGCGAGCAGTTCTTC
TRBV28,TRBD2,TRBJ2-1,few,CASSFPSGGGPEQFF,TGTGCCAGCAGTTTCCCTAGCGGGGGGGGGCCTGAGCAGTTCTTC
TRBV4-3,.,TRBJ1-6,.,CASSQDLDSHYNSPLHF,TGCGCCAGCAGCCAAGATTTGGACAGCCACTATAATTCACCCCTCCACTTT
TRBV18,TRBD1,TRBJ1-2,.,CASSRSSDRGHGYTF,TGTGCCAGCTCTCGATCTTCGGACAGGGGCCATGGCTACACCTTC
TRBV18,.,TRBJ1-1,.,CASSPGRGSPMNTEAFF,TGTGCCAGCTCACCGGGAAGGGGGTCCCCAATGAACACTGAAGCTTTCTTT
TRBV11-3,.,TRBJ1-3,.,CASSLVSPREPSGNTIYF,TGTGCCAGCAGCTTAGTAAGCCCCCGGGAGCCCTCTGGAAACACCATATATTTT
TRBV7-3,TRBD2,TRBJ2-1,.,CASSLTPSGGRYEQFF,TGTGCCAGCAGCTTAACACCTAGCGGGGGGAGATATGAGCAGTTCTTC
TRBV10-1,TRBD1,TRBJ1-2,many,CASSPRQGDGYTF,TGCGCCAGCAGTCCAAGACAGGGGGATGGCTACACCTTC
TRBV29-1,.,TRBJ1-1,.,CSVEGVGGWNTEAFF,TGCAGCGTTGAAGGGGTGGGGGGATGGAACACTGAAGCTTTCTTT